This note documents a single TCR beta chain sequence. This sample was taken from a study of blood T cell repertoires in COVID-19. At the level of the study: Sources were T cells, B-cell-depleted T cells, or PBMCs; the material itself was cDNA or gDNA.

CDR1 is SGHRS and CDR2 is YFSETQ in the germline V gene. The CDR3 totals 14 residues. The trim removed 6 bases at V and 2 bases at J, leaving 4 bases unmatched. Original methodology: Scientists estimated how many nucleated cells there were by amplifying reference gene primers. Assay used: immunoSEQ multiplex PCR; TCRdb lists only in-frame clones, some missing. That table supplies the V and J calls and clone size; D and trimming were determined from the DNA. The data contain over 200,000 clones, roughly four fifths of them singletons. The Seattle site enrolled patients during active infection and followed them longitudinally.

The genes are TRBV5-1 and TRBJ2-1; 8 bases line up with TRBD2. The receptor was derived from an elderly woman with COVID-19, enrolled during active disease. Sequences were obtained from peripheral blood. The CDR3 region has the DNA TGCGCCAGCACCGTAGCGGGAACCTACAATGAGCAGTTCTTC. Amino acids: CASTVAGTYNEQFF.